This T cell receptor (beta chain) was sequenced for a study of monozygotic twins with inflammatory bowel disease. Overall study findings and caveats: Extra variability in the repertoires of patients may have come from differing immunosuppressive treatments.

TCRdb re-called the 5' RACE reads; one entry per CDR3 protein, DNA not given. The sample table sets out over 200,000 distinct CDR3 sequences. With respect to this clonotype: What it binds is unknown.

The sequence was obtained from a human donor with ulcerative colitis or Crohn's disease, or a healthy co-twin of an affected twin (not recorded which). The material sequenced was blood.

CDR3: CASSLQANQHQHF. This chain joins TRBV7-8 and TRBJ1-5. This CDR3 spans 13 amino acids. Germline assignment: CDR1 SGHVS and CDR2 FQNEAQ. Full variable domain (rest looked up from reference TRBV7-8 and TRBJ1-5): GAGVSQSPRYKVAKRGQDVALRCDPISGHVSLFWYQQALGQGPEFLTYFQNEAQLDKSGLPSDRFFAERPEGSVSTLKIQRTQQEDSAVYLCASSLQANQHQHFGDGTRLSIL.